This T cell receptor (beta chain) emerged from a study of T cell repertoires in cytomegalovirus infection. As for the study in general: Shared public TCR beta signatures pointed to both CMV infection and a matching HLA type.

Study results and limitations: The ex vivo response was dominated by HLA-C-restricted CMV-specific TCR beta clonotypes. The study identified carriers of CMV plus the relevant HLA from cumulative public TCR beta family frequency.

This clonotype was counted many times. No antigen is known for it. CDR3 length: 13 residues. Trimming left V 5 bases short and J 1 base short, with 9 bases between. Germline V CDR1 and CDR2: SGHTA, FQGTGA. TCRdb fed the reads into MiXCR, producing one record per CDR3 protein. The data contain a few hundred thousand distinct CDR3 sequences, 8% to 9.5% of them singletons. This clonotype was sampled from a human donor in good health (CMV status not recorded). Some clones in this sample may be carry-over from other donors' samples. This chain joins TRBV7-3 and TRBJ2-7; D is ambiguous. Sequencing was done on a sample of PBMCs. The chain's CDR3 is CASSPIPSYEQYF. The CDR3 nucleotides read TGTGCCAGCAGCCCTATACCTTCCTACGAGCAGTACTTC.